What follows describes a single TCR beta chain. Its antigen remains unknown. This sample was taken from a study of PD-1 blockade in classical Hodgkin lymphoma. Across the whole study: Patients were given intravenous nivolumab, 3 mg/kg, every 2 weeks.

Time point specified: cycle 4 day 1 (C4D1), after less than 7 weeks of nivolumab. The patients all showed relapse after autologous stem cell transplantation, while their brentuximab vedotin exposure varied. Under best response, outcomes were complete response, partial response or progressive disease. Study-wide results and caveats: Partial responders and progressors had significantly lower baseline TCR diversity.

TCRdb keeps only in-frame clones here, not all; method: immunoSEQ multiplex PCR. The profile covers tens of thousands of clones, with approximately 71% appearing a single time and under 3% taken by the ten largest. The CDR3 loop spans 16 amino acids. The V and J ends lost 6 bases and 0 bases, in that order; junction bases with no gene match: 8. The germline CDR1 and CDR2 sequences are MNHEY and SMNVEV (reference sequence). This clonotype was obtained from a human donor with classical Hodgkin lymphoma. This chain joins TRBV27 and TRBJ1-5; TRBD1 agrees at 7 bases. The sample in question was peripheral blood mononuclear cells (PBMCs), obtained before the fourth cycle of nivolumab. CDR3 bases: TGTGCCAGCAGACCAGGGACAGTCAATAGCAATCAGCCCCAGCATTTT. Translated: CASRPGTVNSNQPQHF.